The clone carrying this T cell receptor (beta chain) was found once. The sample is drawn from a study of blood T cell repertoires in COVID-19. Study context: Acute-phase and convalescent COVID-19 samples originated in the United States, Italy and Spain. From T cells, B-cell-depleted T cells, or PBMCs came the material, which was cDNA or gDNA.

Clones were read by immunoSEQ multiplex PCR, and TCRdb kept only the in-frame ones, dropping some. In the table there are tens of thousands of clones, 83% of which are singletons. Trimming took 5 bases from V and 4 from J; bases not matched to a gene: 10. CDR1 and CDR2 (germline): SEHNR, FQNEAQ (reference sequence). The CDR3 has 16 residues. The J gene is TRBJ1-1, the V gene TRBV7-9, with TRBD1 identical over 10 bases. The TCR sequence derives from a man aged 65 to 85 with active COVID-19. The source material was peripheral blood. CDR3 DNA sequence: TGTGCCAGCAGCCCATCCGGGGGACAGGGGACCACTGAAGCTTTCTTT. Translation: CASSPSGGQGTTEAFF.